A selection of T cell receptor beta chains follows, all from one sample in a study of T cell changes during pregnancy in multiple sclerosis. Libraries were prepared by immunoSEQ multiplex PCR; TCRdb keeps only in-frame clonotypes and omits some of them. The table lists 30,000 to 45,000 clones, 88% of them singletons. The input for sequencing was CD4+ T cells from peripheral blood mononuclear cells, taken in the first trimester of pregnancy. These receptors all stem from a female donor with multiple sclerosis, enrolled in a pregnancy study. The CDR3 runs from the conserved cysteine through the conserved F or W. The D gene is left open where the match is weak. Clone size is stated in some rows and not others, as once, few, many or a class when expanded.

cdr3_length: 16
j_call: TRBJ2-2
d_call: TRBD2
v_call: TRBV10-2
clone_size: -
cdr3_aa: CASSSLAGAYTGELFF
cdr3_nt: TGCGCCAGCAGTTCACTAGCGGGAGCGTACACCGGGGAGCTGTTTTTT

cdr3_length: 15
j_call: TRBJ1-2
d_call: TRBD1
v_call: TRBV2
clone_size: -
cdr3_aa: CASRGGQGINYGYTF
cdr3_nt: TGTGCCAGCAGGGGAGGACAGGGAATTAACTATGGCTACACCTTC

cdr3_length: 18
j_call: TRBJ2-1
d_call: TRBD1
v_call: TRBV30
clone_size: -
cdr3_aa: CAWSPPDRGWGIRGEQFF
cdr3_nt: TGTGCCTGGAGTCCCCCGGACAGGGGGTGGGGGATTCGGGGTGAGCAGTTCTTC

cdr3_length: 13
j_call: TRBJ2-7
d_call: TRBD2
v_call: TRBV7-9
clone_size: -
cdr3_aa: CASSLALGGEQYF
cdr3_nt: TGTGCCAGCAGCTTAGCGCTGGGGGGGGAGCAGTACTTC

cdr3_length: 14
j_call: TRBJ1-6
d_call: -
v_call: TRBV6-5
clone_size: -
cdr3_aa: CASRKQAYNSPLHF
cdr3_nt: TGTGCCAGCAGGAAACAGGCCTATAATTCACCCCTCCACTTT

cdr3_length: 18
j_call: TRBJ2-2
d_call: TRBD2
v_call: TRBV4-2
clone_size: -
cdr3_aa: CASSQGLAGDLGTGELFF
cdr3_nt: TGTGCCAGCAGCCAAGGGCTAGCGGGAGACTTGGGCACCGGGGAGCTGTTTTTT

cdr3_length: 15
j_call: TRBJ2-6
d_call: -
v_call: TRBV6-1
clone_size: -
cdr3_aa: CASSDAFSGANVLTF
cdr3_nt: TGTGCCAGCAGTGACGCGTTCTCTGGGGCCAACGTCCTGACTTTC

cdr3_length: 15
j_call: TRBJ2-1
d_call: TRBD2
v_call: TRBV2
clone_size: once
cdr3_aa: CASSEAGREGNEQFF
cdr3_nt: TGTGCCAGCAGTGAAGCGGGGCGGGAGGGGAATGAGCAGTTCTTC

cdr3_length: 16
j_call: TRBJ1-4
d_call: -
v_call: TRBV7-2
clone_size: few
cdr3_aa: CASSSIGTSANEKLFF
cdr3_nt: TGTGCCAGCAGCTCCATAGGGACATCAGCTAATGAAAAACTGTTTTTT

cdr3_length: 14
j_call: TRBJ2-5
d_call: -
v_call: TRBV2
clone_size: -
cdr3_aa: CASSRRQVQETQYF
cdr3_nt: TGTGCCAGCAGCCGTCGACAGGTCCAAGAGACCCAGTACTTC

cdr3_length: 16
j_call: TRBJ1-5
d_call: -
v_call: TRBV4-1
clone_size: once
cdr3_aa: CASSPLKDSYNQPQHF
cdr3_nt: TGCGCCAGCAGCCCGCTCAAGGACAGTTACAATCAGCCCCAGCATTTT

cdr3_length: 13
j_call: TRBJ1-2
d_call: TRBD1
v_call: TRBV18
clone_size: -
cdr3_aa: CASSPGTGESYTF
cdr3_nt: TGTGCCAGCTCTCCCGGGACAGGGGAAAGCTACACCTTC

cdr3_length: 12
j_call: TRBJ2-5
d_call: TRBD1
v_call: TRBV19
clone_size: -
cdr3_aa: CASRQGSETQYF
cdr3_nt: TGTGCCAGTAGACAGGGGTCAGAGACCCAGTACTTC

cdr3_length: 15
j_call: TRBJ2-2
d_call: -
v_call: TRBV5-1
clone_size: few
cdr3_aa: CASNEGGGATGELFF
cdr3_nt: TGCGCCAGCAACGAAGGAGGGGGCGCAACCGGGGAGCTGTTTTTT

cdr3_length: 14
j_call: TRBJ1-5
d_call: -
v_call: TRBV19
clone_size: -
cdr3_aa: CASSLGQTDQPQHF
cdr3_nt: TGTGCCAGTAGTTTGGGGCAGACTGATCAGCCCCAGCATTTT

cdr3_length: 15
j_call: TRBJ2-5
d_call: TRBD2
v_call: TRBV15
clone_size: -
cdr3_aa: CATSAGGPSLETQYF
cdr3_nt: TGTGCCACCAGCGCGGGGGGGCCCTCCCTAGAGACCCAGTACTTC

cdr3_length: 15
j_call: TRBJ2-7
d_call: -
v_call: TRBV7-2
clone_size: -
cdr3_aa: CASSLGPLSAYEQYF
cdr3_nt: TGTGCCAGCAGCTTAGGGCCCCTCTCTGCTTACGAGCAGTACTTC

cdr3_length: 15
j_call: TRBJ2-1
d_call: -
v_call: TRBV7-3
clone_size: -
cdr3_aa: CASDGDSLVVNEQFF
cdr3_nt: TGTGCCAGCGACGGGGACTCCCTAGTAGTCAATGAGCAGTTCTTC

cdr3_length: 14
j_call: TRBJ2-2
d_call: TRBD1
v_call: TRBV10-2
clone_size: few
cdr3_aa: CASSQQGVTGELFF
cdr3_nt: TGCGCCAGCTCTCAACAGGGGGTCACCGGGGAGCTGTTTTTT

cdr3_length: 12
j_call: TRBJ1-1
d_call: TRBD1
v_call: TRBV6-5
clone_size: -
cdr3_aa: CASSNTGAEAFF
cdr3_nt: TGTGCCAGCAGCAATACAGGGGCAGAAGCTTTCTTT

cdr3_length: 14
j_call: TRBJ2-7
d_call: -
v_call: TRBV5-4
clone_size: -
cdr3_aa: CASSLAGTIYEQYF
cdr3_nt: TGTGCCAGCAGCTTGGCCGGGACAATCTACGAGCAGTACTTC

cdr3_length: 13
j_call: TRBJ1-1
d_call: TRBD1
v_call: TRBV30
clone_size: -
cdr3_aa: CAWTPDRDLEAFF
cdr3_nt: TGTGCCTGGACACCGGACAGGGACCTTGAAGCTTTCTTT

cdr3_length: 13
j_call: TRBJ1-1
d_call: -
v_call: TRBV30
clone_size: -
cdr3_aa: CAWSGQHATEAFF
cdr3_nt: TGTGCCTGGAGCGGACAACATGCTACTGAAGCTTTCTTT

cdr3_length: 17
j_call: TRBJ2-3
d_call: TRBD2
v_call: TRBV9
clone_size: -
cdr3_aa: CASSVDGAGGLPDTQYF
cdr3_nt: TGTGCCAGCAGCGTAGATGGGGCGGGGGGCCTTCCAGATACGCAGTATTTT

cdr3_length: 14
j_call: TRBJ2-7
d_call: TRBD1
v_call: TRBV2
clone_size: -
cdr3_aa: CASSGGQVSHEQYF
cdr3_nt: TGTGCCAGCAGTGGGGGACAGGTTAGCCACGAGCAGTACTTC

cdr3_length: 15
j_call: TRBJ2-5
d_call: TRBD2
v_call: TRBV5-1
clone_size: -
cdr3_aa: CASTRLAGYQETQYF
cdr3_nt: TGCGCCAGCACCAGACTAGCGGGGTACCAAGAGACCCAGTACTTC

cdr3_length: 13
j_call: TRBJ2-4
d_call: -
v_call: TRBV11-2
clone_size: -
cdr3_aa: CASSLDRENIQYF
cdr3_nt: TGTGCCAGCAGCTTAGACAGGGAAAACATTCAGTACTTC

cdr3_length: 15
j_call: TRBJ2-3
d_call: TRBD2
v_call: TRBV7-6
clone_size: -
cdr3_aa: CASSLLAGGIDTQYF
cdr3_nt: TGTGCCAGCAGCTTATTAGCGGGGGGGATAGATACGCAGTATTTT

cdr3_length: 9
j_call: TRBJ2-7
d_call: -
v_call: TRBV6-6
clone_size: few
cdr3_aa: CPGDYEQYF
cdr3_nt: TGCCCAGGGGACTACGAGCAGTACTTC

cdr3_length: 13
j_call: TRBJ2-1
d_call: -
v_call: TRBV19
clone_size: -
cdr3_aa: CASSLFLSNEQFF
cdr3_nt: TGTGCCAGTAGTCTCTTCCTCTCCAATGAGCAGTTCTTC